These T cell receptor beta chains were read from a single sample in a study of CD8+ T cells in alopecia areata. Generated by immunoSEQ multiplex PCR, the TCRdb table keeps only in-frame clones and is missing some. The sample lists roughly 19,000 clones; around 66% were seen once. The sequencing here drew on skin, taken at week 0. The receptors come from a human donor with alopecia areata. The CDR3 runs from the conserved cysteine through the conserved F or W. Fields, in order: J gene, clone size, D gene, V gene, CDR3 DNA, CDR3 protein. The D gene is left open where the match is weak. Not all rows give a size; the values are once, few, many and, for expanded clones, a class.

TRBJ1-5 | - | TRBD1 | TRBV6-6 | TGTGCCAGCAGTTGGGGGACAGGGGGCGCTCAGCATTTT | CASSWGTGGAQHF
TRBJ2-2 | - | - | TRBV29-1 | TGCAGCGTACAGGGCACGGGGAACACCGGGGAGCTGTTTTTT | CSVQGTGNTGELFF
TRBJ1-2 | - | - | TRBV6-5 | TGTGCCAGCAGTTACTCGGGGAGGGGCGGGTTTGGCTACACCTTC | CASSYSGRGGFGYTF
TRBJ1-1 | - | - | TRBV4-2 | TGTGCCAGCAGCTTCGAGAGGAACACTGAAGCTTTCTTT | CASSFERNTEAFF
TRBJ2-2 | - | - | TRBV19 | TGTGCCAGTAGTATACTCAGCAGGGGAGTTACCGGGGAGCTGTTTTTT | CASSILSRGVTGELFF
TRBJ2-6 | - | - | TRBV28 | TGTGCCAGCAGTCAGGGACGTTCGTTCTCTGGGGCCAACGTCCTGACTTTC | CASSQGRSFSGANVLTF
TRBJ1-1 | - | - | TRBV10-2 | TGCGCCAGCAGTGGCGGGAACACTGAAGCTTTCTTT | CASSGGNTEAFF
TRBJ2-7 | - | - | TRBV27 | TGTGCCAGCAGCGAAGGGATTTTGAGCTCCTACGAGCAGTACTTC | CASSEGILSSYEQYF
TRBJ2-3 | - | TRBD2 | TRBV30 | TGTGCCTGGAGCTTTAGCGGCGGGGGGGGCACAGATACGCAGTATTTT | CAWSFSGGGGTDTQYF
TRBJ2-7 | - | - | TRBV9 | TGTGCCAGCAGCGTAGGGGGTAGCTCCTACGAGCAGTACTTC | CASSVGGSSYEQYF
TRBJ2-6 | - | - | TRBV29-1 | TGCAGCGTTGAAGACTACATGGAAGGTTTAGCTGGGGCCAACGTCCTGACTTTC | CSVEDYMEGLAGANVLTF
TRBJ1-1 | - | - | TRBV10-3 | TGTGCCACCCTCTCCAGCCCAAACACTGAAGCTTTCTTT | CATLSSPNTEAFF
TRBJ2-2 | - | TRBD2 | TRBV7-2 | TGTGCCAGCGGAAGGGCTAGCGGTCTTGCCGGGGAGCTGTTTTTT | CASGRASGLAGELFF
TRBJ1-1 | - | - | TRBV19 | TGTGCCAGTAGTATCCTAAGTTTGAGAACTGAAGCTTTCTTT | CASSILSLRTEAFF
TRBJ1-3 | - | TRBD1 | TRBV28 | TGTGCCAGCAGTTCGGGACAGATTTCTTTTAGCTCTGGAAACACCATATATTTT | CASSSGQISFSSGNTIYF
TRBJ2-2 | - | TRBD2 | TRBV11-2 | TGTGCCAGCAGTCCACTAGCGGGGGGACCGAACACCGGGGAGCTGTTTTTT | CASSPLAGGPNTGELFF
TRBJ1-2 | - | - | TRBV6-6 | TGTGCCAGCAGTTACGTCCCGGACAGCACTAACTATGGCTACACCTTC | CASSYVPDSTNYGYTF
TRBJ2-1 | - | TRBD2 | TRBV18 | TGTGCCAGCTCAAGGGAGGGCTATGAGCAGTTCTTC | CASSREGYEQFF
TRBJ2-7 | - | - | TRBV7-9 | TGTGCCAGCAGCCCCACGGGAGACGCTTACCACGCGTACTTC | CASSPTGDAYHAYF
TRBJ2-7 | - | - | TRBV5-6 | TGTGCCAGCAGCTTGGGCAGACGAACCTACGAGCAGTACTTC | CASSLGRRTYEQYF
TRBJ2-1 | - | TRBD1 | TRBV29-1 | TGCAGCGTGGGGGGGACAGGGGGCAGGGAGCAGTTCTTC | CSVGGTGGREQFF
TRBJ2-2 | - | - | TRBV5-1 | TGCGCCAGCAGGCAGGTGGGCGACACCGGGGAGCTGTTTTTT | CASRQVGDTGELFF
TRBJ1-6 | - | - | TRBV30 | TGTGCCTGGAGTAATGAGGGACTTAATTCACCCCTCCACTTT | CAWSNEGLNSPLHF
TRBJ2-1 | - | - | TRBV7-2 | TGTGCCAGCAGCCCGGGACAACCGAATGAGCAGTTCTTC | CASSPGQPNEQFF
TRBJ2-3 | - | TRBD2 | TRBV4-2 | TGTGCCAGCAGCCAAGATCTGAGGCTAGCGGGGGGCCTGGATACGCAGTATTTT | CASSQDLRLAGGLDTQYF
TRBJ2-7 | - | - | TRBV18 | TGTGCCAGCTCTCTTAGTGGAGACTACGAGCAGTACTTC | CASSLSGDYEQYF
TRBJ2-1 | - | - | TRBV21-1 | TGTGCCGCCGGGGGTCTAGCGGGGGGCCCGTCTAGCTCCTACAATGAGCAGTTCTTC | CAAGGLAGGPSSSYNEQFF
TRBJ2-5 | - | - | TRBV7-8 | TGTGCCAGCAGCCCGCGACGGACTCAAGAGACCCAGTACTTC | CASSPRRTQETQYF
TRBJ1-5 | - | TRBD1 | TRBV9 | TGTGCCAGCAGCGCCGACGACAGGGACGGGAATCAGCCCCAGCATTTT | CASSADDRDGNQPQHF
TRBJ2-1 | - | TRBD2 | TRBV2 | TGTGCCAGCAGTAGAGCAGCGGGGGGGCCCAATGAGCAGTTCTTC | CASSRAAGGPNEQFF
TRBJ2-3 | few | - | TRBV10-3 | TGTGCCATCAGTAGCGGGCGTACAGATACGCAGTATTTT | CAISSGRTDTQYF
TRBJ2-3 | - | - | TRBV11-2 | TGTGCCAGCAGCTACACAGATACGCAGTATTTT | CASSYTDTQYF
TRBJ1-5 | - | - | TRBV5-1 | TGCGCCAGCAGCCGGGCCCCCGATAGCAATCAGCCCCAGCATTTT | CASSRAPDSNQPQHF
TRBJ2-7 | - | TRBD2 | TRBV7-2 | TGTGCCAGCAGCTCCCGGGACTACGCCTACGAGCAGTACTTC | CASSSRDYAYEQYF
TRBJ1-2 | medium-sized | - | TRBV5-1 | TGCGCCAGCAGCCCGGACGGCGGCCCAGGAGGCTACACCTTC | CASSPDGGPGGYTF
TRBJ2-5 | - | TRBD1 | TRBV7-9 | TGTGCCAGCAGCTCGGGACAGGGGGCCGGGAAGACCCAGTACTTC | CASSSGQGAGKTQYF